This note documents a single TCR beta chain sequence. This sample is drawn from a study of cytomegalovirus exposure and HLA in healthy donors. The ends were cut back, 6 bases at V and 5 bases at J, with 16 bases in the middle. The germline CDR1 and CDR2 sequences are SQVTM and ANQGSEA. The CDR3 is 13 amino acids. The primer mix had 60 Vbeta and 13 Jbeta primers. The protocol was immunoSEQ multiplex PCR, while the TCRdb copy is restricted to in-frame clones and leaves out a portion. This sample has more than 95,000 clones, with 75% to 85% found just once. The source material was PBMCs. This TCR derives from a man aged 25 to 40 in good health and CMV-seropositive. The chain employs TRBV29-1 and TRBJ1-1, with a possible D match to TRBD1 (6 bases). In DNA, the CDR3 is TGCAGCGTGGCCGGGGGGGCACGGACTGAAGCTTTCTTT. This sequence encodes CSVAGGARTEAFF.